A selection of T cell receptor beta chains follows, all from one sample in a study of Ad26.COV2.S vaccination and SARS-CoV-2 variants. TCRdb keeps only in-frame clones here, not all; method: immunoSEQ multiplex PCR. The profile covers hundreds of thousands of clones, with 89% appearing a single time and nearly 1.5% taken by the ten largest. The source material was peripheral blood, sampled in a trial of Ad26.COV2.S vaccine versus placebo. The source is a person aged 18 to 65 who received the Ad26.COV2.S COVID-19 vaccine or a placebo. The CDR3 runs from the conserved cysteine through the conserved F or W. The D gene is left open where the match is weak. A clone size is listed for some rows: how often the clone was seen (once, few, many), or a class if it is expanded.

TRBV6-5	TRBJ1-3	.	.	CASSYSTGSSGNTIYF	TGTGCCAGCAGTTACTCGACGGGCAGCTCTGGAAACACCATATATTTT
TRBV10-3	TRBJ1-2	.	TRBD1	CAIREGGTADNYGYTF	TGTGCCATCAGGGAAGGGGGGACAGCTGATAACTATGGCTACACCTTC
TRBV7-2	TRBJ2-5	once	TRBD2	CASSLALAGGTETQYF	TGTGCCAGCAGCTTAGCTCTAGCGGGGGGAACGGAGACCCAGTACTTC
TRBV21-1	TRBJ2-2	.	.	CASLVGQSLGTGELFF	TGTGCCAGCCTGGTCGGACAGTCCCTAGGCACCGGGGAGCTGTTTTTT
TRBV4-3	TRBJ1-4	once	.	CASSQGTGGNEKLFF	TGCGCCAGCAGCCAAGGAACAGGAGGGAATGAAAAACTGTTTTTT
TRBV4-2	TRBJ1-2	.	TRBD1	CASSQTGTGGLGYTF	TGTGCCAGCAGCCAAACCGGGACAGGGGGCCTCGGCTACACCTTC
TRBV4-1	TRBJ2-5	.	TRBD1	CASSQGPGGGETQYF	TGCGCCAGCAGCCAAGGTCCAGGGGGCGGAGAGACCCAGTACTTC
TRBV2	TRBJ1-1	.	.	CAIAGNTEAFF	TGTGCCATCGCCGGGAACACTGAAGCTTTCTTT
TRBV19	TRBJ1-4	.	.	CASRPTGTSEKLFF	TGTGCCAGTAGGCCGACAGGAACGAGTGAAAAACTGTTTTTT
TRBV7-2	TRBJ1-1	once	TRBD1	CASSLTGAGTEAFF	TGTGCCAGCAGCTTGACAGGGGCGGGGACTGAAGCTTTCTTT
TRBV6-2/TRBV6-3	TRBJ1-2	.	.	CASSYSRLWYKTYGYTF	TGTGCCAGCAGTTACTCGAGGCTTTGGTACAAAACATATGGCTACACCTTC
TRBV3-1/TRBV3-2	TRBJ2-3	.	.	CASSRRESRTDTQYF	TGTGCCAGCAGCCGCAGGGAAAGTAGGACAGATACGCAGTATTTT
TRBV30	TRBJ2-3	.	.	CAWSVRLADTQYF	TGTGCCTGGAGTGTCCGACTAGCAGATACGCAGTATTTT
TRBV6-5	TRBJ2-2	.	TRBD1	CASSYRDRANTGELFF	TGTGCCAGCAGTTACCGGGACAGGGCGAACACCGGGGAGCTGTTTTTT
TRBV5-1	TRBJ2-7	.	TRBD2	CASSPGLAGYEQYF	TGCGCCAGCAGTCCCGGACTAGCGGGCTACGAGCAGTACTTC
TRBV6-5	TRBJ2-7	few	TRBD2	CASSYSTSGSGYEQYF	TGTGCCAGCAGTTACTCGACTAGCGGGAGCGGCTACGAGCAGTACTTC
TRBV2	TRBJ2-1	.	TRBD2	CASRDSGTSPLDEQFF	TGTGCCAGCAGGGACTCCGGGACTAGCCCCCTCGATGAGCAGTTCTTC
TRBV5-1	TRBJ2-7	.	.	CASSLSRGVQAEQYF	TGCGCCAGCAGCTTGAGCAGGGGAGTTCAGGCCGAGCAGTACTTC
TRBV14	TRBJ2-7	.	TRBD2	CASSLTSGRYYEQYF	TGTGCCAGCAGCCTGACTAGCGGGAGATACTACGAGCAGTACTTC
TRBV5-1	TRBJ2-3	.	TRBD2	CASSPSGGLGDTQYF	TGCGCCAGCAGCCCGTCGGGGGGGCTCGGAGATACGCAGTATTTT
TRBV18	TRBJ2-3	.	.	CASSPPESGDPTQYF	TGTGCCAGCTCACCACCTGAATCTGGGGACCCTACGCAGTATTTT
TRBV5-4	TRBJ2-1	.	TRBD2	CASSRTSGRAGSYNEQFF	TGTGCCAGCAGCAGGACTAGCGGGAGGGCCGGGTCCTACAATGAGCAGTTCTTC
TRBV4-2	TRBJ2-3	.	TRBD2	CASSRREGLDTQYF	TGTGCCAGCAGCCGGCGGGAGGGCCTCGATACGCAGTATTTT
TRBV5-6	TRBJ2-3	.	TRBD1	CASSWWDSSTDTQYF	TGTGCCAGCAGCTGGTGGGACAGTAGCACAGATACGCAGTATTTT
TRBV10-3	TRBJ1-5	once	.	CAISEETVQPQHF	TGTGCCATCAGTGAGGAGACAGTTCAGCCCCAGCATTTT
TRBV5-1	TRBJ1-2	.	TRBD1	CASGLDSTGVYGYTF	TGCGCCAGCGGACTCGACTCGACAGGGGTCTATGGCTACACCTTC
TRBV2	TRBJ1-3	.	.	CASSDPGRGDTIYF	TGTGCCAGCAGTGATCCCGGAAGGGGAGACACCATATATTTT
TRBV6-5	TRBJ2-3	.	TRBD2	CASRIPGGDTQYF	TGTGCCAGCAGAATACCGGGGGGGGATACGCAGTATTTT
TRBV19	TRBJ2-2	.	TRBD1	CASSKDRLRLFF	TGTGCCAGTAGTAAGGACAGGCTCCGACTGTTTTTT
TRBV5-1	TRBJ2-1	.	.	CASSLARGRYNEQFF	TGCGCCAGCAGCTTGGCCCGGGGTCGATACAATGAGCAGTTCTTC